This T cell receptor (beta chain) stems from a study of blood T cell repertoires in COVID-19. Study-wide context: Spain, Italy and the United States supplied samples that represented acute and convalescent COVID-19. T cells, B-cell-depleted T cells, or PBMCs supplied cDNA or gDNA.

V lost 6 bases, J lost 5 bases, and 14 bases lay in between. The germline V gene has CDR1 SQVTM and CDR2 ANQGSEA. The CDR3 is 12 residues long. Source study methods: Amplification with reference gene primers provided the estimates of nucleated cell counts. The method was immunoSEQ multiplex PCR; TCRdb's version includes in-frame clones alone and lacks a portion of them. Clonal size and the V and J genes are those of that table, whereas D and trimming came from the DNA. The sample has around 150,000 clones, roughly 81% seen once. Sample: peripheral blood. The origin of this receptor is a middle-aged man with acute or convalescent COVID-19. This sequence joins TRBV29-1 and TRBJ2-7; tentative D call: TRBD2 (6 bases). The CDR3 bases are TGCAGCGTGCTAGTTAGCGGCCACGAGCAGTACTTC. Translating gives CSVLVSGHEQYF.